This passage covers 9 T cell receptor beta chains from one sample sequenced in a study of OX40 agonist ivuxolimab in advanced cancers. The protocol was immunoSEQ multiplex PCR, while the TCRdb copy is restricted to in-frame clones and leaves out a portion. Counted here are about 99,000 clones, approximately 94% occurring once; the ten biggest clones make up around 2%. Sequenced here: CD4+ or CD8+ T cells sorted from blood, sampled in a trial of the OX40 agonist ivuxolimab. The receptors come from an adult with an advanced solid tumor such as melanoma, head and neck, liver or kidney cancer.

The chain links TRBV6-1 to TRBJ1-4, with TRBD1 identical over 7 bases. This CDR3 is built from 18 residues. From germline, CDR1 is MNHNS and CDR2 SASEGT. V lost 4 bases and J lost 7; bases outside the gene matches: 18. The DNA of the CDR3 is TGTGCCAGCAGTGGGGTGGGACAGCTTATAGATCGGGGTGAAAAACTGTTTTTT. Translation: CASSGVGQLIDRGEKLFF.

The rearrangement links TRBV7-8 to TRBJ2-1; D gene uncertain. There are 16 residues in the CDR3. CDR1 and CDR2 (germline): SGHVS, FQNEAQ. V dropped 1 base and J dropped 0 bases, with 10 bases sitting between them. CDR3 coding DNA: TGTGCCAGCAGCTTAGGTACAGTAAGCTCCTACAATGAGCAGTTCTTC. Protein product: CASSLGTVSSYNEQFF.

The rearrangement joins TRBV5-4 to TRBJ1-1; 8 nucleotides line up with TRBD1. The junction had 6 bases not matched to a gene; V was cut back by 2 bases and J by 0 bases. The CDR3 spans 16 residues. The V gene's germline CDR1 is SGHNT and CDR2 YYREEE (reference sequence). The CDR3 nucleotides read TGTGCCAGCAGCTTAGAACCGACAGGGGTGAACACTGAAGCTTTCTTT. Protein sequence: CASSLEPTGVNTEAFF.

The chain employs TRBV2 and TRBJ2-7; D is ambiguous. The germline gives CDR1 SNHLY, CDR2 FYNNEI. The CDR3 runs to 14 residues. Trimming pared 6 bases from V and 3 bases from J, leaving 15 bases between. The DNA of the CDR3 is TGTGCCAGCAGACTCCTCGGGTTGGACTACGAGCAGTACTTC. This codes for CASRLLGLDYEQYF.

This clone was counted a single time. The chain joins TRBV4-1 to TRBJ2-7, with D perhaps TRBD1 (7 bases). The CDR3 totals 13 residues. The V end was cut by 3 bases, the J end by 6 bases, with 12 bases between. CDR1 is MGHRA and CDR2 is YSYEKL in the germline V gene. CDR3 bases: TGCGCCAGCAGCCATACTCAGGGGGGCGAGCAGTACTTC. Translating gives CASSHTQGGEQYF.

The CDR3 sequence is CASSPIGGTGMGRYEQYF. CDR3 sequence (DNA): TGTGCCAGTAGCCCCATTGGCGGTACAGGGATGGGGAGGTACGAGCAGTACTTC. The chain carries TRBV19 and TRBJ2-7, with D possibly being TRBD1 or TRBD2 (6 bases each). Trimming removed 6 bases from V and 4 bases from J, with 28 bases in between. This CDR3 is built from 18 residues. Germline CDR1 LNHDA, CDR2 SQIVND (reference sequence).

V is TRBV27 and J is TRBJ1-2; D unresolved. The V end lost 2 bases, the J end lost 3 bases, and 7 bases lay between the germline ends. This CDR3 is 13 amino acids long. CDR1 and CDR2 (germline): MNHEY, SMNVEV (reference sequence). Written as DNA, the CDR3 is TGTGCCAGCAGTTTAAGTAATGACTATGGCTACACCTTC. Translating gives CASSLSNDYGYTF.

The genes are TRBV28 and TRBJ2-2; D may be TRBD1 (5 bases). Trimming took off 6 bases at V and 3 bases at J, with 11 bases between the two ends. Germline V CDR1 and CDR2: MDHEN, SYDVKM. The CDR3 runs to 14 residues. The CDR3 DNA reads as TGTGCCAGCAGGCTAACAGGAGACACCGGGGAGCTGTTTTTT. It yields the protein CASRLTGDTGELFF. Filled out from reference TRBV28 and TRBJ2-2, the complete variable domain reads DVKVTQSSRYLVKRTGEKVFLECVQDMDHENMFWYRQDPGLGLRLIYFSYDVKMKEKGDIPEGYSVSREKKERFSLILESASTNQTSMYLCASRLTGDTGELFFGEGSRLTVL.

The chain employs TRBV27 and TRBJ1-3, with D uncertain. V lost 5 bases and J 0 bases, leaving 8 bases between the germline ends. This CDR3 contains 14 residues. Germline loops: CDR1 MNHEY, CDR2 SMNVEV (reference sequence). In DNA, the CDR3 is TGTGCCAGCAGTATCCGGGCCTCTGGAAACACCATATATTTT. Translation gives CASSIRASGNTIYF.